This entry lists 30 T cell receptor beta chains sequenced from one sample in a study of OX40 agonist ivuxolimab in advanced cancers. Assay: immunoSEQ multiplex PCR; the TCRdb copy retains only in-frame clones and omits some. This sample has approximately 80,000 clones, with 80% to 95% found just once. The starting material was CD4+ or CD8+ T cells sorted from blood, obtained in a trial of the OX40 agonist ivuxolimab. These TCRs come from an adult with an advanced solid tumor such as melanoma, head and neck, liver or kidney cancer.

This clone was seen only a few times. The V call is TRBV18, the J call TRBJ1-2; D is possibly TRBD1 (6 bases). CDR3 length: 14 residues. Per germline, CDR1 KGHSH and CDR2 LQKENI. V was cut by 4 bases and J by 1 base, with 10 bases left in between. CDR3 region: CASSQAGDNYGYTF. DNA for the CDR3: TGTGCCAGCTCACAGGCAGGGGATAACTATGGCTACACCTTC.

This clone was recorded once. The chain employs TRBV28 and TRBJ2-7, with 9 nucleotides matching TRBD1. The CDR3 extends over 15 amino acids. J lost 3 bases, V lost 6 bases, and 9 bases had no gene match. Germline V gene lookup returns CDR1 MDHEN and CDR2 SYDVKM. The DNA for the CDR3 is TGTGCCAGCAGCCCCCAACAGGGGGCGATCTACGAGCAGTACTTC. Protein sequence: CASSPQQGAIYEQYF.

This chain links TRBV7-8 with TRBJ1-5; 8 positions agree with TRBD1. V lost 5 bases and J lost 4; bases outside the gene matches: 10. The germline V gene encodes CDR1 SGHVS and CDR2 FQNEAQ. The CDR3 spans 16 residues. Written as DNA, the CDR3 is TGTGCCAGCAGCGGGGGGACAGGAGGTAGTAATCAGCCCCAGCATTTT. Its translation: CASSGGTGGSNQPQHF.

The chain carries TRBV7-9 and TRBJ2-7, with 9 nucleotides matching TRBD1. This CDR3 spans 17 amino acids. CDR1 is SEHNR, CDR2 FQNEAQ, per germline (reference sequence). V lost 6 bases to trimming and J lost 3 bases; unmatched junction nucleotides: 15. The CDR3 loop is CASRSGWGPGQGYEQYF. The DNA for the CDR3 is TGTGCCAGCAGGTCCGGATGGGGGCCGGGACAGGGCTACGAGCAGTACTTC.

V usage is TRBV11-3 and J usage is TRBJ2-2; the D is unclear. The CDR3 covers 15 residues. V was clipped by 7 bases and J by 1 base, with 13 bases between them. The germline V gene has CDR1 SGHNT and CDR2 YENEEA. The CDR3 bases are TGTGCCAGCACCCCAGGCGCTAGGAACACCGGGGAGCTGTTTTTT. The encoded protein is CASTPGARNTGELFF.

V gene TRBV6-1 combines with J gene TRBJ1-1; D is uncertain. The CDR3 has 12 amino acids. Trimming left V 2 bases short and J 8 bases short, with 9 bases between. Germline loops: CDR1 MNHNS, CDR2 SASEGT. The CDR3 nucleotides are TGTGCCAGCAGTGAATTGGGGAGGGAAGCTTTCTTT. Its translation is CASSELGREAFF.

The chain joins TRBV9 to TRBJ2-2; TRBD1 agrees at 9 bases. CDR3 size: 15 residues. V was pared by 6 bases and J by 3 bases, with 6 bases of the junction left unmatched. Germline CDR1 is SGDLS and CDR2 is YYNGEE. CDR3 sequence reads: CASTTGTGYTGELFF. CDR3 DNA: TGTGCCAGCACGACCGGGACAGGGTACACCGGGGAGCTGTTTTTT. Full variable domain (missing parts from reference TRBV9 and TRBJ2-2): DSGVTQTPKHLITATGQRVTLRCSPRSGDLSVYWYQQSLDQGLQFLIQYYNGEERAKGNILERFSAQQFPDLHSELNLSSLELGDSALYFCASTTGTGYTGELFFGEGSRLTVL.

This chain joins TRBV5-4 and TRBJ1-1; D remains unclear. The CDR3 runs 16 residues. Germline V CDR1 and CDR2: SGHNT, YYREEE (reference sequence). The germline V and J ends were trimmed by 1 base and 5 bases, with 18 bases remaining between them. The CDR3 DNA reads TGTGCCAGCAGCTTGTATTCCGCGGGTCTGGTGACTGAAGCTTTCTTT. The encoded protein is CASSLYSAGLVTEAFF.

V usage is TRBV6-5 and J usage is TRBJ2-5, with unresolved D. The CDR3 covers 14 residues. V was shortened by 5 bases and J by 0 bases, with 10 bases between the two germline ends. CDR1 and CDR2 from the germline V gene are MNHEY and SVGAGI. CDR3 in DNA: TGTGCCAGCAGTAGAGGATCGAACCAAGAGACCCAGTACTTC. Translation gives CASSRGSNQETQYF.

The rearrangement joins TRBV10-3 to TRBJ2-5; 9 bases map to TRBD2. Germline CDR1 and CDR2: ENHRY and SYGVKD. The ends lost 5 bases at V and 1 base at J; junction bases unmatched: 5. CDR3 length equals 15 residues. The CDR3 DNA reads as TGTGCCATCAGTAACCAGCGGGGGGCCCAAGAGACCCAGTACTTC. It is translated as CAISNQRGAQETQYF.

The genes are TRBV7-8 and TRBJ2-7; no clear D. The germline V gene has CDR1 SGHVS and CDR2 FQNEAQ. This CDR3 is 11 amino acids long. V lost 5 bases and J 7 bases, leaving 9 bases between the germline ends. CDR3 residues: CASSENLEQYF. CDR3 DNA sequence: TGTGCCAGCAGCGAAAACCTGGAGCAGTACTTC.

The rearrangement links TRBV11-2 to TRBJ2-1; 8 bases fit TRBD2. CDR1 SGHAT and CDR2 FQNNGV come from the germline V gene. The CDR3 is 17 residues long. V trimming: 3 bases; J trimming: 7 bases; junction bases outside the gene matches: 14. Here the CDR3 DNA reads TGTGCCAGCAGCTTCAACCTAGCGGGTCCCCGGACGAATGAGCAGTTCTTC. Protein product: CASSFNLAGPRTNEQFF.

This clone was detected only a few times. The V call is TRBV2, the J call TRBJ1-2; D may be TRBD1 (6 bases). Germline CDR1 reads SNHLY; CDR2 reads FYNNEI. The CDR3 totals 14 residues. V lost 2 bases and J lost 8, with 15 bases in between. The CDR3 coding sequence is TGTGCCAGCAGTGAAAACGGGGACATGAAAGGCTACACCTTC. As protein: CASSENGDMKGYTF.

The chain uses TRBV7-9 and TRBJ2-7; D may correspond to TRBD1 or TRBD2 (5 bases each). CDR1 and CDR2 (germline): SEHNR, FQNEAQ (reference sequence). V gave up 3 bases and J gave up 5 bases, with 11 bases separating them. This CDR3 is built from 13 residues. CDR3 nucleotides: TGTGCCAGCAGCTTGAGGGGCTTCAACGAGCAGTACTTC. This gives the protein CASSLRGFNEQYF.

The table lists this clone with a count of one. The rearrangement uses TRBV5-1 and TRBJ2-5, with 7 bases fitting TRBD1. The J call is doubtful: the DNA matches TRBJ2-7 better. The CDR3 has 14 residues. In germline, CDR1 is SGHRS, CDR2 YFSETQ. The CDR3 sequence is CASSLRQGAYEQYF. The CDR3 DNA is TGCGCCAGCAGCTTGAGACAGGGTGCCTACGAGCAGTACTTC.

This clone was detected only a few times. This rearrangement joins TRBV10-3 to TRBJ1-5; 7 positions match TRBD1. Germline values: CDR1 ENHRY, CDR2 SYGVKD. Trimming cost V 0 bases and J 7 bases; bases outside gene matches: 3. This CDR3 has 14 amino acids. The CDR3 is CAISESTGSQPQHF. CDR3 nucleotides: TGTGCCATCAGTGAGTCGACAGGGAGCCAGCCCCAGCATTTT.

The V gene is TRBV30, the J gene TRBJ2-2; TRBD2 agrees at 8 bases. V gave up 6 bases and J gave up 4 bases; unmatched junction bases: 10. This CDR3 spans 15 amino acids. The germline V gene has CDR1 GTSNPN and CDR2 SVGIG (reference sequence). The CDR3 loop reads CACPPQAGATGELFF. In nucleotides, the CDR3 is TGTGCCTGTCCTCCTCAAGCGGGGGCCACCGGGGAGCTGTTTTTT.

This rearrangement joins TRBV5-1 to TRBJ1-2; 9 bases line up with TRBD1. The trim removed 4 bases at V and 7 bases at J, leaving 11 bases unmatched. Germline assignment: CDR1 SGHRS and CDR2 YFSETQ. The CDR3 runs 15 residues. CDR3 sequence (DNA): TGCGCCAGCAGCCCGGGACAGGGTGGGGTCGGTGGCTACACCTTC. This codes for CASSPGQGGVGGYTF.

This clone was counted a few times. The germline gene is not matched at one end of the junction; a read error may be the cause. The V gene is TRBV11-2, the J gene TRBJ2-4; 12 bases are a match to TRBD2. The CDR3 contains 17 residues. Germline CDR1 SGHAT, CDR2 FQNNGV. Here the CDR3 DNA reads TGTGCCAGCAGCGCCCGACTAGCGGGGGTAGCCAGAAACATTCAGTACTTC. It specifies CASSARLAGVARNIQYF.

This chain connects TRBV7-4 to TRBJ1-1; D gene uncertain. Germline lookup yields CDR1 SGHVT and CDR2 SQSDAQ. The CDR3 is 13 residues long. Trimming shortened V by 0 bases and J by 2 bases, and 4 bases separated the two germline ends. DNA of the CDR3: TGTGCCAGCAGCTTAGCCCTAAACACTGAAGCTTTCTTT. Its protein is CASSLALNTEAFF.

This clone was picked up one time. The gene calls are TRBV7-2 and TRBJ2-3; perhaps TRBD1 as D (5 bases). Trimming cost V 4 bases and J 0 bases, with 14 bases left between them. Looked up from germline, CDR1 is SGHTA and CDR2 is FQGNSA. The CDR3 is made up of 16 amino acids. CDR3 residues: CASSWGLSLSTDTQYF. DNA for the CDR3: TGTGCCAGCAGCTGGGGCCTTTCCCTTAGCACAGATACGCAGTATTTT. The full variable domain, in which reference TRBV7-2 and TRBJ2-3 provide the parts outside the CDR3, is GAGVSQSPSNKVTEKGKDVELRCDPISGHTALYWYRQSLGQGLEFLIYFQGNSAPDKSGLPSDRFSAERTGGSVSTLTIQRTQQEDSAVYLCASSWGLSLSTDTQYFGPGTRLTVL.

This chain links TRBV2 with TRBJ2-5, with TRBD2 matching over 9 bases. CDR1 SNHLY and CDR2 FYNNEI come from the germline V gene. This CDR3 has 13 residues. V was clipped by 5 bases and J by 5 bases; unmatched bases: 3. The CDR3 is CASSIAGAETQYF. The CDR3 nucleotides are TGTGCCAGCAGTATAGCGGGGGCTGAGACCCAGTACTTC.

The V call is TRBV28, the J call TRBJ2-3, with TRBD2 as a possible D gene (6 bases). The CDR3 extends over 15 amino acids. CDR1 is MDHEN and CDR2 is SYDVKM in the germline V gene. The germline V and J ends were trimmed by 10 bases and 0 bases, with 17 bases remaining between them. Written as DNA, the CDR3 is TGTGCCACCGCACCTAGCGTTACTAGCACAGATACGCAGTATTTT. Its translation: CATAPSVTSTDTQYF. Variable domain in full (rest from reference TRBV28 and TRBJ2-3): DVKVTQSSRYLVKRTGEKVFLECVQDMDHENMFWYRQDPGLGLRLIYFSYDVKMKEKGDIPEGYSVSREKKERFSLILESASTNQTSMYLCATAPSVTSTDTQYFGPGTRLTVL.

V is TRBV5-5 and J is TRBJ2-3, with 10 bases lining up with TRBD2. V lost 3 bases to trimming and J lost 9 bases; unmatched junction nucleotides: 7. This CDR3 has 14 amino acids. CDR1 is SGHKS and CDR2 is YYEKEE in the germline V gene (reference sequence). The CDR3 nucleotides are TGTGCCAGCAGCTCTATCAGCGGGAGGGCAACGCAGTATTTT. This gives the protein CASSSISGRATQYF.

The chain recombines TRBV18 with TRBJ1-5, with D maybe TRBD1 (5 bases). The V gene lost 4 bases and the J gene lost 4 bases, with 14 bases spanning the gap. The CDR3 is made up of 15 amino acids. CDR1 is KGHSH and CDR2 is LQKENI in the germline V gene. Here the CDR3 DNA reads TGTGCCAGCTCACTGTCTCGGGGCGATAATCAGCCCCAGCATTTT. Translating gives CASSLSRGDNQPQHF.

This sequence joins TRBV5-1 and TRBJ2-3, with D possibly called TRBD1 or TRBD2 (5 bases each). The CDR3 extends over 13 amino acids. V was pared by 5 bases and J by 3 bases, with 10 bases between. The germline CDR1 and CDR2 sequences are SGHRS and YFSETQ. CDR3 sequence (DNA): TGCGCCAGCAGTCCCTGGGGGACAGATACGCAGTATTTT. Protein sequence: CASSPWGTDTQYF. Full variable domain (rest looked up from reference TRBV5-1 and TRBJ2-3): KAGVTQTPRYLIKTRGQQVTLSCSPISGHRSVSWYQQTPGQGLQFLFEYFSETQRNKGNFPGRFSGRQFSNSRSEMNVSTLELGDSALYLCASSPWGTDTQYFGPGTRLTVL.

This chain links TRBV5-1 with TRBJ1-4; D is unclear. The germline V gene has CDR1 SGHRS and CDR2 YFSETQ. The length of the CDR3 is 13 residues. The V end was cut by 1 base, the J end by 6 bases, with 7 bases between. For the CDR3, the DNA is TGCGCCAGCAGCTTGAACGGTTATGAAAAACTGTTTTTT. This codes for CASSLNGYEKLFF.

This clone has a single count. V and J are TRBV5-1 and TRBJ1-2; perhaps TRBD1 as D (5 bases). Germline V CDR1 and CDR2: SGHRS, YFSETQ. The V and J ends lost 0 bases and 2 bases respectively, with 5 bases between them. The CDR3 loop spans 13 amino acids. CDR3 in DNA: TGCGCCAGCAGCTTGGGGGGGAACTATGGCTACACCTTC. It translates to CASSLGGNYGYTF. The full variable domain, completed using reference TRBV5-1 and TRBJ1-2, is KAGVTQTPRYLIKTRGQQVTLSCSPISGHRSVSWYQQTPGQGLQFLFEYFSETQRNKGNFPGRFSGRQFSNSRSEMNVSTLELGDSALYLCASSLGGNYGYTFGSGTRLTVV.

The genes are TRBV28 and TRBJ2-3; 7 positions match TRBD1. The CDR3 runs 12 residues. J lost 3 bases, V lost 11 bases, and 5 bases had no gene match. Germline values: CDR1 MDHEN, CDR2 SYDVKM. The DNA for the CDR3 is TGTGCCTGTGAGGGGGCAACAGATACGCAGTATTTT. The encoded protein is CACEGATDTQYF.

With respect to this clone: Germline is not matched at one junction end, which may reflect a read error. This sequence joins TRBV6-1 and TRBJ1-1; 7 positions agree with TRBD1. The CDR3 is made up of 14 amino acids. Germline V gene data show CDR1 as MNHNS and CDR2 as SASEGT. The CDR3 DNA sequence: TGTGCCAGCAATGAACCAGGGGGATATACTGAAGCTTTCTTT. This encodes CASNEPGGYTEAFF.